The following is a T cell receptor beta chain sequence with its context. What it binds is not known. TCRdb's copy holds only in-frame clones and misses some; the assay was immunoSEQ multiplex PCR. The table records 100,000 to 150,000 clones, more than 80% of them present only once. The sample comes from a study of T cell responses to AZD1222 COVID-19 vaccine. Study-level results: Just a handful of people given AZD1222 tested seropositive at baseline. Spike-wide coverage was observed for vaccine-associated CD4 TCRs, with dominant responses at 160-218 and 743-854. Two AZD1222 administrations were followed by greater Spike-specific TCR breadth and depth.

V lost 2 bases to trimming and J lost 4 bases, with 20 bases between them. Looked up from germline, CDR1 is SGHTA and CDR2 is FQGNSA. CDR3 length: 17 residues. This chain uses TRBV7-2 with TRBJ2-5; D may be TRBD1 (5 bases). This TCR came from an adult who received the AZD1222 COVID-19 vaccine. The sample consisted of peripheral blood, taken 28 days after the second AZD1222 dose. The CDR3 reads CASSLISGVDSRETQYF. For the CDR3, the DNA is TGTGCCAGCAGCTTAATCAGTGGCGTAGACAGTAGAGAGACCCAGTACTTC.